This T cell receptor beta chain was sequenced during a study of T cell responses to AZD1222 COVID-19 vaccine. As for the study in general: Second doses that came at about 4 or about 12 weeks were put together. Study-wide results and limits: Regions 160-218 and 743-854 dominated among vaccine-associated CD4 TCRs spanning spike.

Repertoires were generated with immunoSEQ multiplex PCR, while TCRdb's copy carries only in-frame clones and drops some. The sample includes approximately 150,000 clones, just under 95% of them seen just once. Turning to this clone: Its matching antigen is unknown.

Germline CDR1 reads KGHSH; CDR2 reads LQKENI. With 1 base clipped from V and 0 bases from J, the junction kept 5 bases outside the gene matches. The CDR3 contains 17 residues. This sequence joins TRBV18 and TRBJ1-4, with TRBD1 identical over 7 bases. The sequencing used peripheral blood, collected on day 0 of AZD1222 vaccination. The sequence was collected from an adult in good health. CDR3 sequence (DNA): TGTGCCAGCTCACCACAAAAGGGGACAGCAACTAATGAAAAACTGTTTTTT. This codes for CASSPQKGTATNEKLFF.